The clone carrying this T cell receptor beta chain was seen a handful of times. The data were obtained in a study of blood T cell repertoires in COVID-19. Across the study: The United States, Italy and Spain provided the acute and convalescent COVID-19 samples. T cells, B-cell-depleted T cells, or PBMCs provided the cDNA or gDNA that served as material.

How the authors handled the data: The authors estimated nucleated cell counts from reference gene primer amplification. The data were produced by immunoSEQ multiplex PCR, yet TCRdb's version contains in-frame clones alone and is incomplete. The V and J calls and clone size are taken from that table; D and trimming were inferred from the DNA. The table lists about 49,000 clones, 85% to 95% of them singletons. This CDR3 has 14 amino acids. Trimming cost V 4 bases and J 4 bases; bases outside gene matches: 6. The germline gives CDR1 SNHLY, CDR2 FYNNEI. The sequencing input was peripheral blood. This clonotype originated in a human donor in a cohort sampled during active COVID-19. This chain connects TRBV2 to TRBJ2-7, with 8 bases that match TRBD1. CDR3 DNA: TGTGCCAGCAGTGCCAGGGGGCATGGGTACGAGCAGTACTTC. Translation: CASSARGHGYEQYF.